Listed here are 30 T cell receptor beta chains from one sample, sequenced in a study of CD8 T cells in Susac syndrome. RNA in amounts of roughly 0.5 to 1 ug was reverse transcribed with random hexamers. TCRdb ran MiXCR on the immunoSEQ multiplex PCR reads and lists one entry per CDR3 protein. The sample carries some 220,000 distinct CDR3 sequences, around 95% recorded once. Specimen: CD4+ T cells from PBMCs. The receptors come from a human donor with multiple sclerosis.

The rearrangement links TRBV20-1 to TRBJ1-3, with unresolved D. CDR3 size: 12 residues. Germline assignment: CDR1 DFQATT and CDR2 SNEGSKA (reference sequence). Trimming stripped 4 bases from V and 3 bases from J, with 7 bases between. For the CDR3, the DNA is TGCAGTGCTAAGGGATATGGAAACACCATATATTTT. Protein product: CSAKGYGNTIYF.

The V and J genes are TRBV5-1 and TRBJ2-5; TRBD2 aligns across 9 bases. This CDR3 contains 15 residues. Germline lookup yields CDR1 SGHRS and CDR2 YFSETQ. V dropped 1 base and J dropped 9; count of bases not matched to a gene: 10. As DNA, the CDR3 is TGCGCCAGCAGCTTGAAGACTAGCGGTCCGTCGGCCCAGTACTTC. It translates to CASSLKTSGPSAQYF.

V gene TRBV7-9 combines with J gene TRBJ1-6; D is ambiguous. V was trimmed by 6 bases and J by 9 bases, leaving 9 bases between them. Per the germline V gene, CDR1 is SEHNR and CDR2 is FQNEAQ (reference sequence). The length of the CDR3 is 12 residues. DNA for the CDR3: TGTGCCAGCAGAGCCCTAGGTTCACCCCTCCACTTT. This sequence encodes CASRALGSPLHF.

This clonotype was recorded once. The CDR3 is CSAASGDAGTGELFF. The CDR3 coding sequence is TGCAGTGCCGCCTCGGGGGACGCGGGCACCGGGGAGCTGTTTTTT. V gene TRBV20-1 combines with J gene TRBJ2-2, with a possible D match to TRBD2 (6 bases). Trimming pared 6 bases from V and 4 bases from J, leaving 18 bases between. Germline CDR1 DFQATT, CDR2 SNEGSKA (reference sequence). CDR3 length equals 15 residues.

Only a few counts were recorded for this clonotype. CDR3 in DNA: TGTGCCAGCAGTCAGGATACCTACAATGAGCAGTTCTTC. This encodes CASSQDTYNEQFF. The chain employs TRBV3-1 and TRBJ2-1; no firm D call. Germline loops: CDR1 LGHDT, CDR2 YNNKEL (reference sequence). The CDR3 totals 13 residues. V was pared by 6 bases and J by 2 bases, with 8 bases between.

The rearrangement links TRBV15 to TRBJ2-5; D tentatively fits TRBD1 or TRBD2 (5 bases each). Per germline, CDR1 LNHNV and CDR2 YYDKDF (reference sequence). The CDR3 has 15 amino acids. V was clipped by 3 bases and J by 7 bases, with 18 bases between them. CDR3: CATSSSRTGLRTQYF. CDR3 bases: TGTGCCACCAGCAGCAGTAGGACGGGGCTGCGGACCCAGTACTTC. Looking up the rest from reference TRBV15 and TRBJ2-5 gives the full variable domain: DAMVIQNPRYQVTQFGKPVTLSCSQTLNHNVMYWYQQKSSQAPKLLFHYYDKDFNNEADTPDNFQSRRPNTSFCFLDIRSPGLGDTAMYLCATSSSRTGLRTQYFGPGTRLLVL.

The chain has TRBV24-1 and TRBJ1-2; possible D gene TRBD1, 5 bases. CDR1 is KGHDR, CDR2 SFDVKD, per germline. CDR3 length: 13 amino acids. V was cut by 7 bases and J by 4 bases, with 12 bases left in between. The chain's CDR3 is CATSGTDFYGYTF. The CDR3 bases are TGTGCCACCAGCGGGACTGATTTCTATGGCTACACCTTC.

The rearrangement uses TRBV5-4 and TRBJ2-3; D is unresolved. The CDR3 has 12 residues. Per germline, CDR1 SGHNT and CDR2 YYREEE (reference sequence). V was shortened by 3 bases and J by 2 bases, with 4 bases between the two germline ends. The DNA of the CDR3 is TGTGCCAGCAGCTACAACACAGATACGCAGTATTTT. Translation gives CASSYNTDTQYF.

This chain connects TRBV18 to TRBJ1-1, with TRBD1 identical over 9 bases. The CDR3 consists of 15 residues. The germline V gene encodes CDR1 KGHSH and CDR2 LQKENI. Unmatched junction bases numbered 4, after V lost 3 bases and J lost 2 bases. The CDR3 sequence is CASSPGQGRNTEAFF. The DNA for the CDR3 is TGTGCCAGCTCACCCGGACAGGGGCGTAACACTGAAGCTTTCTTT.

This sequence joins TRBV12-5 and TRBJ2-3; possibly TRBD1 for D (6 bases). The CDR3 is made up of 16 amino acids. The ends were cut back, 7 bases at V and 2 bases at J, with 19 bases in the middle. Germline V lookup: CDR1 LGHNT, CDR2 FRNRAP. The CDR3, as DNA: TGTGCTAGTGCCCCCCCCAGGGGCAGGAACACAGATACGCAGTATTTT. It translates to CASAPPRGRNTDTQYF.

DNA of the CDR3: TGTGCCAGCAGTGAACTGGGGGGTGGGACTGAAGCTTTCTTT. Protein product: CASSELGGGTEAFF. V usage is TRBV2 and J usage is TRBJ1-1; D perhaps matches TRBD1 (5 bases). V shed 2 bases and J shed 5 bases, with 12 bases lying between them. The germline V gene encodes CDR1 SNHLY and CDR2 FYNNEI. This CDR3 has 14 amino acids.

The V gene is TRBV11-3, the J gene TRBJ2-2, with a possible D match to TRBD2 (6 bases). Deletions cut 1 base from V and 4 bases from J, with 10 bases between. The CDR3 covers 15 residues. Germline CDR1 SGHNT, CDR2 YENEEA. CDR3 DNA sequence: TGTGCCAGCAGCTTAGGGGAGGAACGCACCGGGGAGCTGTTTTTT. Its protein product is CASSLGEERTGELFF.

Here the CDR3 reads CASSLVPGQGMNEQFF. Written as DNA, the CDR3 is TGTGCCAGCAGCTTAGTCCCGGGACAGGGGATGAATGAGCAGTTCTTC. This chain links TRBV7-6 with TRBJ2-1, with TRBD1 identical over 10 bases. CDR1 and CDR2 (germline): SGHVS, FNYEAQ. The J segment lost 7 bases and the V segment lost 1 base, leaving 7 bases of the junction unmatched. The CDR3 covers 16 residues. Looking up the rest from reference TRBV7-6 and TRBJ2-1 gives the full variable domain: GAGVSQSPRYKVTKRGQDVALRCDPISGHVSLYWYRQALGQGPEFLTYFNYEAQQDKSGLPNDRFSAERPEGSISTLTIQRTEQRDSAMYRCASSLVPGQGMNEQFFGPGTRLTVL.

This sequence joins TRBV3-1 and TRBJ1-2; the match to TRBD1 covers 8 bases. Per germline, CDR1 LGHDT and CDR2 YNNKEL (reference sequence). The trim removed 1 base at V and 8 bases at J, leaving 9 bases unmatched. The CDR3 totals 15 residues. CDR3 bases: TGTGCCAGCAGCCAAGGCCCCCAGGGGGCGCAGGGCTACACCTTC. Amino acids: CASSQGPQGAQGYTF.

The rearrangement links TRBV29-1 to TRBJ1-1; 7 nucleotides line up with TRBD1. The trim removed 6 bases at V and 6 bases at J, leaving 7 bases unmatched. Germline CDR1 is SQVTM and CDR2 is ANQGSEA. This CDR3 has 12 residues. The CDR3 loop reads CSVAHRGPEAFF. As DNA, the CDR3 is TGCAGCGTCGCCCACAGGGGCCCTGAAGCTTTCTTT.

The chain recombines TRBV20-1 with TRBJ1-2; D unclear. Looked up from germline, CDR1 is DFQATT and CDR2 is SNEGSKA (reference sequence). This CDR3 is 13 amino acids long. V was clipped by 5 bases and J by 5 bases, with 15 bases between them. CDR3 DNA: TGCAGTGCTTTCCCCCGGACTGAATATGGCTACACCTTC. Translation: CSAFPRTEYGYTF.

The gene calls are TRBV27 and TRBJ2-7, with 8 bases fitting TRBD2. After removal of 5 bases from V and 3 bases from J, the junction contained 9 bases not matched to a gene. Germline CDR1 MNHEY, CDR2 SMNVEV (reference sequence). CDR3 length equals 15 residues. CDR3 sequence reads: CASSTSGTSFYEQYF. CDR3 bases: TGTGCCAGCAGTACCTCCGGGACTAGTTTCTACGAGCAGTACTTC.

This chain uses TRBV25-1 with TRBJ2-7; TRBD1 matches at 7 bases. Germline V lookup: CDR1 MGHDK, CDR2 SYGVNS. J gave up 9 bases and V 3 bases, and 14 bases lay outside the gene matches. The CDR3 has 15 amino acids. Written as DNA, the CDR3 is TGTGCCAGCAGTGATCCAAGGGGGCTGGCGGGTTTGCAGTACTTC. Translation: CASSDPRGLAGLQYF.

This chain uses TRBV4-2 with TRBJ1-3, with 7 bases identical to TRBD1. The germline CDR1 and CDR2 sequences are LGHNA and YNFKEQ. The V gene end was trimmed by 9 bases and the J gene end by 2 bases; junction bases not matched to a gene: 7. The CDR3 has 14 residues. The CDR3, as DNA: TGTGCCAGTTCACAGGGGTCGGCTGGAAACACCATATATTTT. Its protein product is CASSQGSAGNTIYF.

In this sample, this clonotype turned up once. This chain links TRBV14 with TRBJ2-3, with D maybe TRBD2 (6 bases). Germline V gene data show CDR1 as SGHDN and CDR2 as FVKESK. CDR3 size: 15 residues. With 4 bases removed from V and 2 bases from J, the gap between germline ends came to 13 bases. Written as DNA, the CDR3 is TGTGCCAGCAGCCGCTCGGGACTCGCCACAGATACGCAGTATTTT. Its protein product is CASSRSGLATDTQYF.

The CDR3 bases are TGTGCCACCAGCAGAGATATTCAAAGGGACGTAGGACGAGCCACTGAAGCTTTCTTT. Amino acid sequence: CATSRDIQRDVGRATEAFF. The chain links TRBV15 to TRBJ1-1; perhaps TRBD1 as D (5 bases). In germline, CDR1 is LNHNV, CDR2 YYDKDF (reference sequence). V was trimmed by 0 bases and J by 4 bases, leaving 24 bases between them. The length of the CDR3 is 19 residues.

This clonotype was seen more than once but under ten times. Here the CDR3 reads CASSAGQSNQPQHF. In DNA form, the CDR3 reads TGTGCCAGCAGTGCGGGACAGAGCAATCAGCCCCAGCATTTT. This rearrangement joins TRBV2 to TRBJ1-5; TRBD1 matches at 7 bases. The junction had 1 base not matched to a gene; V was cut back by 4 bases and J by 1 base. The CDR3 covers 14 residues. Germline-derived CDR1 and CDR2 are SNHLY and FYNNEI.

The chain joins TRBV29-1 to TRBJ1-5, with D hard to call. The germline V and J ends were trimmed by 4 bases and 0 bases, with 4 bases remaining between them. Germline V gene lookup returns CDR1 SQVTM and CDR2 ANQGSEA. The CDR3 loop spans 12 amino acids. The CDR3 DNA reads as TGCAGCGTTGCGTTTAGCAATCAGCCCCAGCATTTT. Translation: CSVAFSNQPQHF. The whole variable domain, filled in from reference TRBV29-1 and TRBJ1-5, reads SAVISQKPSRDICQRGTSLTIQCQVDSQVTMMFWYRQQPGQSLTLIATANQGSEATYESGFVIDKFPISRPNLTFSTLTVSNMSPEDSSIYLCSVAFSNQPQHFGDGTRLSIL.

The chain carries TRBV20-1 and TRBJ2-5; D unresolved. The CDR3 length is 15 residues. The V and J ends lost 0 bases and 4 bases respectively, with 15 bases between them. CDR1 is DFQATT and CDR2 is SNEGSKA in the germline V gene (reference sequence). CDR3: CSARDFRVGSETQYF. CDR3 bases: TGCAGTGCTAGAGATTTCCGGGTGGGATCAGAGACCCAGTACTTC.

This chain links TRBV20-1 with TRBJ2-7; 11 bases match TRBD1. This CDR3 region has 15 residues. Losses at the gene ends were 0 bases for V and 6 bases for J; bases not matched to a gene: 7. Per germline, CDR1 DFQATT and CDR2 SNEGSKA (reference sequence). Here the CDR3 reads CSARDAGTGGSEQYF. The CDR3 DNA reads TGCAGTGCTAGAGACGCCGGGACAGGGGGTTCCGAGCAGTACTTC.

In DNA form, the CDR3 reads TGTGCCACCAGCAGAGATCGGGTCCCCGTCACTGAAGCTTTCTTT. The encoded protein is CATSRDRVPVTEAFF. This chain connects TRBV15 to TRBJ1-1; the D is unclear. In germline, CDR1 is LNHNV, CDR2 YYDKDF (reference sequence). The CDR3 is made up of 15 amino acids. Trimming left V 0 bases short and J 4 bases short, with 12 bases between. The whole variable domain, filled in from reference TRBV15 and TRBJ1-1, reads DAMVIQNPRYQVTQFGKPVTLSCSQTLNHNVMYWYQQKSSQAPKLLFHYYDKDFNNEADTPDNFQSRRPNTSFCFLDIRSPGLGDTAMYLCATSRDRVPVTEAFFGQGTRLTVV.

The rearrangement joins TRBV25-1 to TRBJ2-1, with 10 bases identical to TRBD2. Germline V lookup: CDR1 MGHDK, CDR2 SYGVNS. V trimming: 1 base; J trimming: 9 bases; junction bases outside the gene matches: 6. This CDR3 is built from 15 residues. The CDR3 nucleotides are TGTGCCAGCAGTGAATCGGCTAGCGGGGGAATTGAGCAGTTCTTC. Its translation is CASSESASGGIEQFF. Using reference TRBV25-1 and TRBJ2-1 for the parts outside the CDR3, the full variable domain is EADIYQTPRYLVIGTGKKITLECSQTMGHDKMYWYQQDPGMELHLIHYSYGVNSTEKGDLSSESTVSRIRTEHFPLTLESARPSHTSQYLCASSESASGGIEQFFGPGTRLTVL.

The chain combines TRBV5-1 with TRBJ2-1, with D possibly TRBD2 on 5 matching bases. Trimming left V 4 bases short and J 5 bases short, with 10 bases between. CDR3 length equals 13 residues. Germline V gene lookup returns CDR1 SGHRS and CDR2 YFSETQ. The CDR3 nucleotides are TGCGCCAGCAGCGGGCTAGCCAACAATGAGCAGTTCTTC. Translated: CASSGLANNEQFF.

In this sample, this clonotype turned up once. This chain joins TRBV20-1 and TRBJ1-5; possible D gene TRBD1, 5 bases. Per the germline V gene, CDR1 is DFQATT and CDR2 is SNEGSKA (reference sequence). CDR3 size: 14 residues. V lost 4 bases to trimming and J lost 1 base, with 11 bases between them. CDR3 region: CSANLGGSNQPQHF. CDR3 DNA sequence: TGCAGTGCTAACCTGGGGGGGAGCAATCAGCCCCAGCATTTT.

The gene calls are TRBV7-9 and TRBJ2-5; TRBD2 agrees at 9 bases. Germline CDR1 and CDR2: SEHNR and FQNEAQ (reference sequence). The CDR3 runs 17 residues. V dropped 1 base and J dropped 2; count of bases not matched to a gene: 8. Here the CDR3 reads CASSLVMAGGQQETQYF. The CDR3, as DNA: TGTGCCAGCAGCTTAGTAATGGCGGGAGGGCAACAAGAGACCCAGTACTTC.